The rows below give T cell receptor beta chains drawn from one sample of a study of early T cells in non-severe SARS-CoV-2 infection. One entry per CDR3 protein results from TCRdb running MiXCR on the 5' RACE reads. This repertoire shows some 80,000 distinct CDR3 sequences, 9% to 15% found once; its top ten account for 15% to 18%. Specimen: whole blood, collected at baseline. These receptor sequences come from an adult who was a healthcare worker with PCR-confirmed SARS-CoV-2 infection or an uninfected control (not recorded which). The donor label of this sample is uncertain. CDR3s include the opening cysteine and the closing phenylalanine or tryptophan. D genes are given only for firm matches. Size is omitted from some rows. Given values are once, few, many or a class for expanded clones.

TRBJ2-1 many TRBD2 TRBV5-1 CASSSLGLAGGSYNEQFF TGCGCCAGCAGCTCCCTCGGACTAGCGGGGGGTTCATACAATGAGCAGTTCTTC
TRBJ1-1 few NA TRBV7-7 CASSSLLGTEAFF TGTGCCAGCAGCTCCCTACTGGGCACTGAAGCTTTCTTT
TRBJ1-2 NA NA TRBV7-9 CASSPQTVAGYGYTF TGTGCCAGCAGCCCTCAGACCGTCGCGGGCTATGGCTACACCTTC
TRBJ1-1 few TRBD1 TRBV7-2 CASSRQGALNTEAFF TGTGCCAGCAGCCGGCAGGGGGCGTTGAACACTGAAGCTTTCTTT
TRBJ2-5 few NA TRBV5-1 CASSPQGSEETQYF TGCGCCAGCAGCCCTCAGGGGTCTGAAGAGACCCAGTACTTC
TRBJ2-1 few NA TRBV20-1 CSAELFASSYNEQFF TGCAGTGCTGAGCTTTTCGCTAGCTCCTACAATGAGCAGTTCTTC
TRBJ2-2 many NA TRBV12-5 CASGLVRAPYLGELFF TGTGCTAGTGGTTTGGTACGCGCCCCGTATCTCGGGGAGCTGTTTTTT
TRBJ2-7 NA NA TRBV11-3 CASSSTGSSYEQYF TGTGCCAGCAGCTCAACAGGGAGCTCCTACGAGCAGTACTTC
TRBJ2-7 many TRBD2 TRBV7-9 CASSFLAGGWEQYF TGTGCCAGCAGCTTCCTAGCGGGGGGCTGGGAGCAGTACTTC
TRBJ2-7 NA NA TRBV3-1 CATGPGSRYYEQYF TGTGCCACCGGCCCGGGAAGCAGGTACTACGAGCAGTACTTC
TRBJ2-2 many TRBD1 TRBV12-3/TRBV12-4 CASSQDRVNTGELFF TGTGCCAGCAGCCAGGACAGGGTGAACACCGGGGAGCTGTTTTTT
TRBJ2-7 few NA TRBV4-1 CASSQAQGAYEQYF TGCGCCAGCAGCCAAGCACAGGGTGCCTACGAGCAGTACTTC
TRBJ2-1 NA TRBD2 TRBV6-1 CASRVAGDSQFF TGTGCCAGCAGGGTAGCGGGAGACTCGCAGTTCTTC
TRBJ1-1 many TRBD1 TRBV6-6 CASSYGRGQTEAFF TGTGCCAGCAGTTACGGCAGGGGGCAAACTGAAGCTTTCTTT
TRBJ1-2 NA TRBD1 TRBV6-5 CASSGTGGRYGYTF TGTGCCAGCAGTGGGACAGGGGGCCGGTATGGCTACACCTTC
TRBJ2-7 NA NA TRBV20-1 CSAPLGTGSYEQYF TGCAGTGCTCCCCTCGGGACTGGCTCCTACGAGCAGTACTTC
TRBJ2-2 few NA TRBV5-4 CASSLGPGEQGGELFF TGTGCCAGCAGCTTGGGGCCAGGGGAACAGGGCGGGGAGCTGTTTTTT
TRBJ2-1 many NA TRBV9 CASSPPQPRTVHEQFF TGTGCCAGCAGCCCCCCCCAACCTCGGACCGTCCATGAGCAGTTCTTC
TRBJ1-2 few NA TRBV10-3 CAIADGANYGYTF TGTGCCATCGCTGATGGGGCTAACTATGGCTACACCTTC
TRBJ2-3 NA TRBD2 TRBV6-5 CASSYSRTSGSTDTQYF TGTGCCAGCAGTTACTCTCGCACTAGCGGTTCCACAGATACGCAGTATTTT
TRBJ2-1 many TRBD2 TRBV7-6 CASSLVQYEVGAGGTYNEQFF TGTGCCAGCAGCTTAGTTCAGTACGAAGTAGGGGCGGGAGGAACTTACAATGAGCAGTTCTTC